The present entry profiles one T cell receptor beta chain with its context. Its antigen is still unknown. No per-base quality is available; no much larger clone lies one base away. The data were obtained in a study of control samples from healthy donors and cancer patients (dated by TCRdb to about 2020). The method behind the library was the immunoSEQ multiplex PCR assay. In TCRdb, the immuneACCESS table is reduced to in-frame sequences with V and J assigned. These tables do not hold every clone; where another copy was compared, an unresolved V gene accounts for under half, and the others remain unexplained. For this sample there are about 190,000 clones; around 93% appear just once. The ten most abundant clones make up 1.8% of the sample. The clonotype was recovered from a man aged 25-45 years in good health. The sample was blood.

The DNA sequence follows: TGTGCCAGCAGTTCCAGCGGTGCAACTAATGAAAAACTGTTTTTT. Its protein product is CASSSSGATNEKLFF. This sequence uses TRBV7-2 and TRBJ1-4; the D gene identity is not certain. Inclusive of the bounding cysteine and phenylalanine, the CDR3 is 15 residues long. Only the CDR3 part of the read is kept: 45 bases, read in frame from the first base. V is pared back by 6 bases and J by 0 bases, with 11 bases lying between the germline termini. CDR1 is given as SGHTA and CDR2 as FQGNSA, both from the germline V gene.